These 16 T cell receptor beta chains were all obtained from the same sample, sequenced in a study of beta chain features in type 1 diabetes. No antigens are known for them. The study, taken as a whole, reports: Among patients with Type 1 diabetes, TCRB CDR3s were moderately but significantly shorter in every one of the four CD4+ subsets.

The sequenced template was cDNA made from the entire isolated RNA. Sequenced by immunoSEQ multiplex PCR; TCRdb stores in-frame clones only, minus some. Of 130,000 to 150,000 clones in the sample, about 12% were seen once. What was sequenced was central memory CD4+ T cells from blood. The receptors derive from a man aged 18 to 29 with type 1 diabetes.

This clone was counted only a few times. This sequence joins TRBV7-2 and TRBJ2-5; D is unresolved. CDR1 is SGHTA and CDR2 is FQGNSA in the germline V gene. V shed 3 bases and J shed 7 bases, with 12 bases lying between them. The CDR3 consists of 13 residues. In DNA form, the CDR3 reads TGTGCCAGCAGCTTGACAACCCGGGCGACCCAGTACTTC. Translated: CASSLTTRATQYF. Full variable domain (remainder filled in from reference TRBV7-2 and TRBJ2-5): GAGVSQSPSNKVTEKGKDVELRCDPISGHTALYWYRQSLGQGLEFLIYFQGNSAPDKSGLPSDRFSAERTGGSVSTLTIQRTQQEDSAVYLCASSLTTRATQYFGPGTRLLVL.

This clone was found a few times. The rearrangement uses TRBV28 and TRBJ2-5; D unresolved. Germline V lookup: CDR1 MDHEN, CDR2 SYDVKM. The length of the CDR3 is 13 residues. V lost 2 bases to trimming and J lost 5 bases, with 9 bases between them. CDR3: CASSLPATETQYF. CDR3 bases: TGTGCCAGCAGTTTACCCGCTACGGAGACCCAGTACTTC.

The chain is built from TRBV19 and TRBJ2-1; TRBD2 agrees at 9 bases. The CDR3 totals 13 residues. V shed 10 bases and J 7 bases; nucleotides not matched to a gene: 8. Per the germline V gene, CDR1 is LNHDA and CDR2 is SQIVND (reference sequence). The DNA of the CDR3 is TGTGCCACCAGGGTAGCGGGGGTTAATGAGCAGTTCTTC. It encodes CATRVAGVNEQFF.

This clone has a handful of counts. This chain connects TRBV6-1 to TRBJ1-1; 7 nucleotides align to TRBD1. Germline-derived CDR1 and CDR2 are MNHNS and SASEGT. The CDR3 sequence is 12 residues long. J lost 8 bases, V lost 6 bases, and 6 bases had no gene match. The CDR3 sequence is CASSRTGPEAFF. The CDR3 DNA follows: TGTGCCAGCAGCCGGACAGGTCCCGAAGCTTTCTTT.

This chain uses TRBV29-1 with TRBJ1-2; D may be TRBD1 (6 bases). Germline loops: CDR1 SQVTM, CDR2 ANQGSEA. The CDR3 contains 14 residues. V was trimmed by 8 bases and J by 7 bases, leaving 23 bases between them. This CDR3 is CSTVGAGQPAGYTF. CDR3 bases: TGCAGCACTGTGGGGGCTGGACAGCCGGCTGGCTACACCTTC.

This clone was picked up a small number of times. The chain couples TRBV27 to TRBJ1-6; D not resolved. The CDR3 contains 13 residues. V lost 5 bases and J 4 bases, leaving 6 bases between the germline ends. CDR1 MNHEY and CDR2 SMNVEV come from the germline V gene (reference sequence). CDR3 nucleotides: TGTGCCAGCAGTCGGAGGTATAATTCACCCCTCCACTTT. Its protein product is CASSRRYNSPLHF.

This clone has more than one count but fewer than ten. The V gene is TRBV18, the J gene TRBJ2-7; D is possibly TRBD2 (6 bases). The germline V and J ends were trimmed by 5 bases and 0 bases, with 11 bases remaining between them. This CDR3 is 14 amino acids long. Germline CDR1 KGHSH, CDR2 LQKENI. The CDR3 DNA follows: TGTGCCAGCTCAATGGGGGGAGGCTCCTACGAGCAGTACTTC. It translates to CASSMGGGSYEQYF.

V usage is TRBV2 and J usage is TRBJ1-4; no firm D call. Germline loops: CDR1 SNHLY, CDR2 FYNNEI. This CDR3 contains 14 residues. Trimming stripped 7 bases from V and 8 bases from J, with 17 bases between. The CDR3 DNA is TGTGCCAGCACTTATCGCATCATGAACGAAAAACTGTTTTTT. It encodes CASTYRIMNEKLFF.

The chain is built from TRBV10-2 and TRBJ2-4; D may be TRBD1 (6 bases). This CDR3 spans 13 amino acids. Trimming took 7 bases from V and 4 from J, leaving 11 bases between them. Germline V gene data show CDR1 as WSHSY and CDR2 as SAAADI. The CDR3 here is CASKQDSKNIQYF. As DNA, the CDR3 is TGCGCCAGCAAGCAGGACAGTAAAAACATTCAGTACTTC.

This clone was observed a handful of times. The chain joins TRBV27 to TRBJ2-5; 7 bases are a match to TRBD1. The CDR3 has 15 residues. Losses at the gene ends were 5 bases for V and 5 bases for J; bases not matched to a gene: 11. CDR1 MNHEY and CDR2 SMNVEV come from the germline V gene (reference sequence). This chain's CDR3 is CASSPPQGPGETQYF. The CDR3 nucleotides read TGTGCCAGCAGTCCACCACAGGGGCCTGGGGAGACCCAGTACTTC.

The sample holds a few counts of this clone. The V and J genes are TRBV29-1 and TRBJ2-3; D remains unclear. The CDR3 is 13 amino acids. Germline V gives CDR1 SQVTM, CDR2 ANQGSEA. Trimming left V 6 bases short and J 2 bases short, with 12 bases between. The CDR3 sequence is CSVAETITDTQYF. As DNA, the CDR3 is TGCAGCGTCGCTGAAACGATCACAGATACGCAGTATTTT.

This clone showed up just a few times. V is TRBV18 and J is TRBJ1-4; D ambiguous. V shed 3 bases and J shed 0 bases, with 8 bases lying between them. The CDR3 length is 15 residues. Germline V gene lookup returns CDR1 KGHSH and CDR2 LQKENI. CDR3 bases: TGTGCCAGCTCACCGGACCTTACAACTAATGAAAAACTGTTTTTT. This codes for CASSPDLTTNEKLFF.

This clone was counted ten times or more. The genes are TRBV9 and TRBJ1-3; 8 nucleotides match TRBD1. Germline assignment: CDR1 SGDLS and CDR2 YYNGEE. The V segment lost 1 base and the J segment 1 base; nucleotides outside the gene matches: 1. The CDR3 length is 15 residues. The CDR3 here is CASSVQGASGNTIYF. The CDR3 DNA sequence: TGTGCCAGCAGCGTACAGGGGGCTTCTGGAAACACCATATATTTT.

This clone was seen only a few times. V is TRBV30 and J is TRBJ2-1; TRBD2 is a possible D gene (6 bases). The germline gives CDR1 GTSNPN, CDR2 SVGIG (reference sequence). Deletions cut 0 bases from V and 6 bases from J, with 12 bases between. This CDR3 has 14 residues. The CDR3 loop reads CAWSVLGGPNEQFF. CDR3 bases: TGTGCCTGGAGTGTCCTAGGAGGGCCCAATGAGCAGTTCTTC.

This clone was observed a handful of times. CDR3 DNA sequence: TGTGCCAGCAGTTATTCCGGGACTAGCGGGGAGACCCAGTACTTC. Encoded protein: CASSYSGTSGETQYF. The chain couples TRBV6-5 to TRBJ2-5; 12 positions match TRBD2. The germline V gene has CDR1 MNHEY and CDR2 SVGAGI. With V trimmed by 3 bases and J by 5 bases, 4 bases remained unmatched. The CDR3 is 15 residues long.

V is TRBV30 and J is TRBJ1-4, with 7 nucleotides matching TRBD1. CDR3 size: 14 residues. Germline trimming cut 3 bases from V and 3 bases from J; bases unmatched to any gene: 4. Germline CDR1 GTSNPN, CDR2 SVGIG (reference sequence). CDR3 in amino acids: CAWSHTGANEKLFF. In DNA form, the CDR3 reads TGTGCCTGGAGCCACACAGGGGCTAATGAAAAACTGTTTTTT.